A selection of T cell receptor beta chains follows, all from one sample in a study of cytomegalovirus exposure and HLA in healthy donors. TCRdb keeps only in-frame clones here, not all; method: immunoSEQ multiplex PCR. The repertoire holds roughly 140,000 clones, with over 75% as singletons. Sequenced: PBMCs. The receptors stem from a woman in her thirties in good health and CMV-seronegative. CDR3s include the opening cysteine and the closing phenylalanine or tryptophan. Fields, in order: D gene, clone size, V gene, J gene, CDR3 DNA, CDR3 protein. A D gene is named only where the DNA matches it firmly. Only some rows state a clone size, as once, few, many or a class for expanded clones.

TRBD1	NA	TRBV5-1	TRBJ2-2	TGCGCCAGCAGGGGACAGGGAATTATCGCCGGGGAGCTGTTTTTT	CASRGQGIIAGELFF
NA	few	TRBV29-1	TRBJ1-4	TGCAGCACTTCCCAGGGTAACAATGAAAAACTGTTTTTT	CSTSQGNNEKLFF
NA	few	TRBV4-1	TRBJ1-1	TGCGCCAGCAGCCGCCTTGGCACGAACACTGAAGCTTTCTTT	CASSRLGTNTEAFF
TRBD2	few	TRBV5-4	TRBJ2-2	TGTGCCAGCAGTCCCACGGGGGGGGACACCGGGGAGCTGTTTTTT	CASSPTGGDTGELFF
NA	NA	TRBV7-2	TRBJ1-6	TGTGCCAGCAGGACATCGATCTCCTATAATTCACCCCTCCACTTT	CASRTSISYNSPLHF
NA	NA	TRBV7-2	TRBJ1-6	TGTGCCAGCAGCTTCGGGTCGGGTAGCTCCTATAATTCACCCCTCCACTTT	CASSFGSGSSYNSPLHF
NA	NA	TRBV4-2	TRBJ2-7	TGTGCCAGCAGCCAAGATCATAAGGGGGAAGAGCAGTACTTC	CASSQDHKGEEQYF
NA	NA	TRBV19	TRBJ2-2	TGTGCCAGTAAGGGGCCCGGGGAGCTGTTTTTT	CASKGPGELFF
TRBD1	NA	TRBV6-1	TRBJ1-1	TGTGCCAGCAGTGAGCTTGGGGACAGAGCTTTCTTT	CASSELGDRAFF
NA	few	TRBV6-5	TRBJ2-5	TGTGCCAGCAGTTTGGGGGGGCCGGAGACCCAGTACTTC	CASSLGGPETQYF
NA	few	TRBV30	TRBJ1-1	TGTGCCTGGAGTCCAACGGGACTCACGTGGACTGAAGCTTTCTTT	CAWSPTGLTWTEAFF
NA	NA	TRBV6-5	TRBJ2-7	TGTGCCAGCAGCTTTGACAAGGCATTCTCCTACGAGCAGTACTTC	CASSFDKAFSYEQYF
NA	few	TRBV5-4	TRBJ2-7	TGTGCCAGCAGCTTGAGAGGGCGGTACGAGCAGTACTTC	CASSLRGRYEQYF
TRBD1	NA	TRBV30	TRBJ1-6	TGTGCCTGGACCTCCGGGACAGGAAATTCACCCCTCCACTTT	CAWTSGTGNSPLHF
NA	few	TRBV9	TRBJ2-1	TGTGCCAGCAGCGACTCTGGCGGCGGGACGCCCCGGAATGAGCAGTTCTTC	CASSDSGGGTPRNEQFF
NA	NA	TRBV10-3	TRBJ2-1	TGTGCCATCAGTGAGTCCCCCCCGGGGGATGAGCAGTTCTTC	CAISESPPGDEQFF
TRBD2	NA	TRBV4-2	TRBJ2-7	TGTGCCAGCAGCCAAGATTCCACGGCGGGGGATTTCAAGCAGTACTTC	CASSQDSTAGDFKQYF
NA	NA	TRBV9	TRBJ1-2	TGTGCCAGCAGCTCTGGGGCAGGTGGCTATGGCTACACCTTC	CASSSGAGGYGYTF
NA	NA	TRBV15	TRBJ1-5	TGTGCCACCAGCAGAACGAGTAGCAATCAGCCCCAGCATTTT	CATSRTSSNQPQHF
TRBD1	NA	TRBV5-1	TRBJ2-7	TGCGCCAGCAGCTTGGGCGTGACAGGGGGCTTGGGTGAGCAGTACTTC	CASSLGVTGGLGEQYF
TRBD1	NA	TRBV5-1	TRBJ2-3	TGCGCCAGCAGCTTGGCCGGACAGGGCCCCGATACGCAGTATTTT	CASSLAGQGPDTQYF
NA	NA	TRBV5-1	TRBJ1-4	TGCGCCAGCAGCCAACTGTCGAGGGTGGATGGAGAAAAACTGTTTTTT	CASSQLSRVDGEKLFF